Following are 2 T cell receptor beta chains from one sample sequenced in a study of cytomegalovirus exposure and HLA in healthy donors. Libraries were prepared by immunoSEQ multiplex PCR; TCRdb keeps only in-frame clonotypes and omits some of them. The sample includes 190,000 or so clones, roughly 82% of them seen just once. The sample consisted of PBMCs. The source is a woman aged 30 to 39 in good health and CMV-seropositive.

The chain couples TRBV29-1 to TRBJ1-1; no firm D call. V was clipped by 2 bases and J by 1 base, with 8 bases between them. Per the germline V gene, CDR1 is SQVTM and CDR2 is ANQGSEA. This CDR3 has 13 residues. CDR3 sequence reads: CSVETDQNTEAFF. Written as DNA, the CDR3 is TGCAGCGTTGAAACAGACCAGAACACTGAAGCTTTCTTT.

The V and J genes are TRBV5-4 and TRBJ1-1, with D possibly being TRBD1 (6 bases). CDR1 is SGHNT, CDR2 YYREEE, per germline (reference sequence). CDR3 length: 16 residues. V lost 0 bases, J lost 3 bases, and 15 bases lay in between. The CDR3 sequence: CASSLGAAGHDTEAFF. The CDR3 nucleotides are TGTGCCAGCAGCTTGGGGGCAGCGGGACACGACACTGAAGCTTTCTTT.